These 14 T cell receptor beta chains were sequenced from one sample in a study of T cells in Graves' hyperthyroidism and ophthalmopathy. Amplified regions were TCR beta CDR3 sequences from RNA transcripts. Initially, a first-round RT-PCR of the TCR CDR3 employed the HTBI primer set. TCRdb re-called the multiplex PCR reads through MiXCR, storing one row per CDR3 protein. The table shows around 690,000 distinct CDR3 sequences, with under 25% occurring only once. Sequences were obtained from blood. These receptors came from a man aged 25-40 years with Graves' ophthalmopathy.

The chain couples TRBV6-5 to TRBJ1-2; TRBD1 aligns across 7 bases. Germline CDR1 reads MNHEY; CDR2 reads SVGAGI. V was clipped by 0 bases and J by 8 bases; unmatched bases: 6. This CDR3 contains 14 residues. CDR3 amino acids: CASSYSTGTEGYTF. In DNA, the CDR3 is TGTGCCAGCAGTTACTCCACCGGGACAGAGGGCTACACCTTC.

This clonotype was counted ten times or more. This rearrangement joins TRBV7-3 to TRBJ2-3; 7 nucleotides agree with TRBD2. Germline CDR1 is SGHTA and CDR2 is FQGTGA. The trim removed 5 bases at V and 2 bases at J, leaving 13 bases unmatched. The CDR3 spans 17 residues. CDR3 in amino acids: CASSPRASGPNTDTQYF. The CDR3 DNA follows: TGTGCCAGCAGCCCACGGGCTAGCGGCCCCAACACAGATACGCAGTATTTT.

This clonotype came up many times. The V gene is TRBV28, the J gene TRBJ1-6, with TRBD1 matching 9 bases. V gave up 6 bases and J gave up 2 bases; unmatched junction bases: 5. Germline V gives CDR1 MDHEN, CDR2 SYDVKM. CDR3 size: 16 residues. CDR3 residues: CASSPRQGAYNSPLHF. The CDR3 nucleotides read TGTGCCAGCAGCCCTCGACAGGGGGCCTATAATTCACCCCTCCACTTT. The full variable domain, in which reference TRBV28 and TRBJ1-6 provide the parts outside the CDR3, is DVKVTQSSRYLVKRTGEKVFLECVQDMDHENMFWYRQDPGLGLRLIYFSYDVKMKEKGDIPEGYSVSREKKERFSLILESASTNQTSMYLCASSPRQGAYNSPLHFGNGTRLTVT.

The chain is built from TRBV4-1 and TRBJ2-5; TRBD1 matches 10 bases. J lost 4 bases, V lost 6 bases, and 14 bases had no gene match. This CDR3 is built from 17 residues. Germline CDR1 is MGHRA and CDR2 is YSYEKL. The CDR3 reads CASRRISGTGEGETQYF. In nucleotides, the CDR3 is TGCGCCAGCAGACGAATCTCCGGGACAGGGGAAGGAGAGACCCAGTACTTC.

This clonotype appeared many times. The chain has TRBV11-3 and TRBJ2-1, with 11 bases identical to TRBD2. The germline CDR1 and CDR2 sequences are SGHNT and YENEEA. V lost 5 bases to trimming and J lost 5 bases; unmatched junction nucleotides: 8. This CDR3 is 16 amino acids long. The CDR3 region has the DNA TGTGCCAGCAGCCTCGCCGGGACTAGCGGTCACAATGAGCAGTTCTTC. Amino acid sequence: CASSLAGTSGHNEQFF.

This clonotype was recorded a few times. The gene calls are TRBV20-1 and TRBJ2-1; 8 bases align to TRBD1. Germline CDR1 DFQATT, CDR2 SNEGSKA (reference sequence). J gave up 3 bases and V 5 bases, and 9 bases lay outside the gene matches. The CDR3 consists of 15 residues. As DNA, the CDR3 is TGCAGTGCTCTAAACTTTGGGACAGGCTACAATGAGCAGTTCTTC. This gives the protein CSALNFGTGYNEQFF.

This clonotype was detected only a few times. The J gene is TRBJ1-2, the V gene TRBV28; no reliable D call. The CDR3 is 12 amino acids. Deletions cut 7 bases from V and 2 bases from J, with 8 bases between. Germline-derived CDR1 and CDR2 are MDHEN and SYDVKM. CDR3 nucleotide sequence: TGTGCCAGCAATAGGGTAAACTATGGCTACACCTTC. It specifies CASNRVNYGYTF.

This clonotype was seen at least ten times. The V and J genes are TRBV18 and TRBJ1-1; D possibly corresponds to TRBD1 (5 bases). The CDR3 totals 15 residues. In germline, CDR1 is KGHSH, CDR2 LQKENI. The germline V and J ends were trimmed by 2 bases and 1 base, with 11 bases remaining between them. For the CDR3, the DNA is TGTGCCAGCTCACCAACCGAAGGACAGAACACTGAAGCTTTCTTT. This gives the protein CASSPTEGQNTEAFF.

This clonotype has a count of ten or more. V usage is TRBV5-1 and J usage is TRBJ1-1; no firm D call. V gave up 0 bases and J gave up 1 base, with 4 bases separating them. The CDR3 length is 13 residues. Germline-derived CDR1 and CDR2 are SGHRS and YFSETQ. In DNA, the CDR3 is TGCGCCAGCAGCTTGGAACAGAACACTGAAGCTTTCTTT. Translation: CASSLEQNTEAFF.

The count of this clonotype is one. The V and J genes are TRBV25-1 and TRBJ1-2; TRBD1 agrees at 10 bases. J lost 7 bases, V lost 4 bases, and 9 bases had no gene match. The germline CDR1 and CDR2 sequences are MGHDK and SYGVNS. This CDR3 is 15 amino acids long. This CDR3 is CASSVTGTGAGGYTF. DNA of the CDR3: TGTGCCAGCAGTGTTACCGGGACAGGGGCAGGTGGCTACACCTTC.

This clonotype was detected only a few times. This chain connects TRBV20-1 to TRBJ1-4; TRBD1 is a possible D gene (5 bases). The germline CDR1 and CDR2 sequences are DFQATT and SNEGSKA (reference sequence). CDR3 size: 17 residues. Trimming took off 0 bases at V and 6 bases at J, with 20 bases between the two ends. CDR3 bases: TGCAGTGCTAGAGAGGGGGGACGGGGAAGGGGTTATGAAAAACTGTTTTTT. It translates to CSAREGGRGRGYEKLFF.

This clonotype turned up a few times. The V call is TRBV27, the J call TRBJ1-5; weak D call: TRBD1 (5 bases). The germline gives CDR1 MNHEY, CDR2 SMNVEV (reference sequence). Trimming pared 6 bases from V and 2 bases from J, leaving 14 bases between. There are 15 residues in the CDR3. The CDR3 is CASRGRGARNQPQHF. DNA of the CDR3: TGTGCCAGCAGAGGCAGAGGGGCACGCAATCAGCCCCAGCATTTT.

The V gene is TRBV6-1, the J gene TRBJ2-7, with D possibly called TRBD1 or TRBD2 (6 bases each). V dropped 0 bases and J dropped 2 bases, with 8 bases sitting between them. The CDR3 runs to 14 residues. CDR1 and CDR2 from the germline V gene are MNHNS and SASEGT. CDR3 sequence reads: CASSEARDTYEQYF. The CDR3 DNA sequence: TGTGCCAGCAGTGAAGCGCGGGACACCTACGAGCAGTACTTC.

This clonotype was seen a handful of times. The chain carries TRBV27 and TRBJ2-3, with D unresolved. The CDR3 is 14 amino acids. Per germline, CDR1 MNHEY and CDR2 SMNVEV (reference sequence). Trimming removed 4 bases at V and 7 bases at J, with 15 bases between. This chain's CDR3 is CASSYTSPANTQYF. The CDR3 coding sequence is TGTGCCAGCAGTTATACGTCTCCTGCAAATACGCAGTATTTT.